This T cell receptor (beta chain) was sequenced in a study of blood T cell repertoires in COVID-19. This CDR3 is built from 14 residues. CDR1 is SQVTM, CDR2 ANQGSEA, per germline. Trimming at V came to 4 bases and at J to 6 bases, leaving 10 bases not matched to a gene. Profiled with immunoSEQ multiplex PCR; TCRdb holds only in-frame clones, not every one. The sample includes roughly 100,000 clones, 75% to 95% seen only once; the top ten take about 3.9%. The TCR sequence derives from a young man with acute or convalescent COVID-19. The V and J genes are TRBV29-1 and TRBJ2-7, with 9 bases aligning to TRBD1. The source material was peripheral blood. Here the CDR3 DNA reads TGCAGCGTTGTGGACAGGGGCCGGATGAGCGAGCAGTACTTC. It yields the protein CSVVDRGRMSEQYF.